Below, one T cell receptor beta chain is given with its context. Antigen: not known. Researchers ran the PCR with 60 Vbeta and 13 Jbeta primers. Clones were read by immunoSEQ multiplex PCR, and TCRdb kept only the in-frame ones, dropping some. This sample carries about 200,000 clones, roughly three quarters of them seen once, and the ten largest clones take approximately 0.4%. The data were taken from a study of cytomegalovirus exposure and HLA in healthy donors. Regarding the study as a whole: Earlier analysis looked at TCR beta V segments, and most were productive about 87% or about 30% of the time. The investigators catalogued about 170 TCR beta chains as cytomegalovirus-associated.

Germline lookup yields CDR1 SGHAT and CDR2 FQNNGV. The CDR3 runs 16 residues. Trimming cost V 5 bases and J 0 bases; bases outside gene matches: 5. The gene calls are TRBV11-2 and TRBJ2-2, with TRBD2 matching 8 bases. Sequenced: PBMCs. The source of this sequence is a male donor in good health and CMV-seropositive. The CDR3 spells CASSNPGLANTGELFF. DNA of the CDR3: TGTGCCAGCAGCAACCCGGGACTAGCGAACACCGGGGAGCTGTTTTTT. Together with reference TRBV11-2 and TRBJ2-2, the CDR3 gives the full variable domain: EAGVAQSPRYKIIEKRQSVAFWCNPISGHATLYWYQQILGQGPKLLIQFQNNGVVDDSQLPKDRFSAERLKGVDSTLKIQPAKLEDSAVYLCASSNPGLANTGELFFGEGSRLTVL.